These 8 T cell receptor beta chains were sequenced from one sample in a study of T-cell reconstitution after alpha-beta-depleted transplantation in children. Unique molecular identifiers tagged the TCRbeta library. TCRdb fed the PCR reads into MiXCR, producing one record per CDR3 protein. The sample consists of hundreds of thousands of distinct CDR3 sequences, around 13% of them appearing once. The sequencing used PBMCs, collected before TCRalphabeta/CD19-depleted stem cell transplant. Source of these receptors: a girl aged 2 to 10 with congenital amegakaryocytic thrombocytopenia, due to receive a stem cell transplant.

This clonotype was recorded many times. The CDR3 protein is CASRSHSTDTQYF. DNA of the CDR3: TGTGCCAGCAGATCTCACTCGACAGATACGCAGTATTTT. The genes are TRBV6-5 and TRBJ2-3; no firm D call. The CDR3 is 13 amino acids. Germline V gives CDR1 MNHEY, CDR2 SVGAGI. V was pared by 6 bases and J by 3 bases, with 10 bases between.

This rearrangement joins TRBV20-1 to TRBJ2-5, with a weak D call TRBD2 (5 bases). This CDR3 contains 13 residues. Germline V gives CDR1 DFQATT, CDR2 SNEGSKA (reference sequence). V lost 1 base and J 4 bases, leaving 10 bases between the germline ends. DNA for the CDR3: TGCAGTGCTAGAGTGCTAGCCGTAGAGACCCAGTACTTC. It translates to CSARVLAVETQYF.

This clonotype was recorded a few times. The chain couples TRBV7-9 to TRBJ2-4, with D possibly being TRBD1 or TRBD2 (5 bases each). Germline CDR1 is SEHNR and CDR2 is FQNEAQ (reference sequence). The CDR3 runs 16 residues. Trimming pared 4 bases from V and 0 bases from J, leaving 13 bases between. The CDR3 DNA reads TGTGCCAGCAGCTATCAACCGGGGCCAGCCAAAAACATTCAGTACTTC. Residues: CASSYQPGPAKNIQYF.

This clonotype was counted at least ten times. The rearrangement uses TRBV20-1 and TRBJ2-5; 9 positions agree with TRBD2. The length of the CDR3 is 14 residues. Trimming removed 2 bases from V and 5 bases from J; junction bases left unmatched: 6. CDR1 is DFQATT and CDR2 is SNEGSKA in the germline V gene (reference sequence). Written as DNA, the CDR3 is TGCAGTGCTAGAAAGTCAGCGGGAGGTGAGACCCAGTACTTC. Protein sequence: CSARKSAGGETQYF.

The chain uses TRBV7-3 and TRBJ2-1; the D gene is possibly TRBD2 (6 bases). V was trimmed by 2 bases and J by 5 bases, leaving 16 bases between them. The CDR3 extends over 16 amino acids. Germline-derived CDR1 and CDR2 are SGHTA and FQGTGA. This chain's CDR3 is CASSLYLGLGHNEQFF. In nucleotides, the CDR3 is TGTGCCAGCAGCTTATATCTGGGACTGGGACACAATGAGCAGTTCTTC. Supplemented by reference TRBV7-3 and TRBJ2-1, the full variable domain reads GAGVSQTPSNKVTEKGKYVELRCDPISGHTALYWYRQSLGQGPEFLIYFQGTGAADDSGLPNDRFFAVRPEGSVSTLKIQRTERGDSAVYLCASSLYLGLGHNEQFFGPGTRLTVL.

V usage is TRBV5-1 and J usage is TRBJ2-2, with D hard to call. CDR3 size: 14 residues. V dropped 0 bases and J dropped 7 bases, with 10 bases sitting between them. Germline assignment: CDR1 SGHRS and CDR2 YFSETQ. CDR3 DNA sequence: TGCGCCAGCAGCTTGGAGGGCGCGAGCGGGGAGCTGTTTTTT. It is translated as CASSLEGASGELFF.

J is TRBJ2-1 and V is TRBV28; 9 nucleotides agree with TRBD1. The length of the CDR3 is 14 residues. CDR1 and CDR2 from the germline V gene are MDHEN and SYDVKM. V was pared by 8 bases and J by 6 bases, with 8 bases of the junction left unmatched. The CDR3 spells CASGFWDRVNEQFF. The CDR3, as DNA: TGTGCCAGCGGATTCTGGGACAGGGTCAATGAGCAGTTCTTC.

This clonotype was seen at least ten times. The chain couples TRBV20-1 to TRBJ2-1, with 11 bases fitting TRBD2. V lost 2 bases to trimming and J lost 0 bases; unmatched junction nucleotides: 6. Germline CDR1 DFQATT, CDR2 SNEGSKA (reference sequence). The CDR3 sequence is 17 residues long. DNA for the CDR3: TGCAGTGCTAGACAACTAGCGGGAGACTCCTCCTACAATGAGCAGTTCTTC. Its translation: CSARQLAGDSSYNEQFF.